Listed here are 12 T cell receptor beta chains from one sample, sequenced in a study of Ad26.COV2.S vaccination and SARS-CoV-2 variants. The treatment here: some 20 received Ad26.COV2.S at low or high dose, single or two shots; 5 received placebo; per-sample allocation not given. All samples were drawn on day 63, counting from the first vaccine or placebo injection. Assay used: immunoSEQ multiplex PCR; TCRdb lists only in-frame clones, some missing. The sample has about 420,000 clones, approximately 87% seen once; the top ten hold less than 4%. Source: peripheral blood, taken in a trial of Ad26.COV2.S vaccine versus placebo. The receptors come from a person between 18 and 65 years old who received the Ad26.COV2.S COVID-19 vaccine or a placebo.

The sample holds one count of this clone. The rearrangement joins TRBV19 to TRBJ2-5; D is possibly TRBD2 (6 bases). V lost 7 bases, J lost 7 bases, and 16 bases lay in between. The CDR3 sequence is 13 residues long. The germline CDR1 and CDR2 sequences are LNHDA and SQIVND (reference sequence). For the CDR3, the DNA is TGTGCCAGTATGGGCCGGGACTCGGGGACCCAGTACTTC. Its protein is CASMGRDSGTQYF.

This chain uses TRBV7-8 with TRBJ1-5; D is unresolved. The germline CDR1 and CDR2 sequences are SGHVS and FQNEAQ. The CDR3 is made up of 16 amino acids. Trimming left V 1 base short and J 3 bases short, with 13 bases between. The CDR3 bases are TGTGCCAGCAGCTTAGGGTGGCAATTTCTCAATCAGCCCCAGCATTTT. This encodes CASSLGWQFLNQPQHF. Together with reference TRBV7-8 and TRBJ1-5, the CDR3 gives the full variable domain: GAGVSQSPRYKVAKRGQDVALRCDPISGHVSLFWYQQALGQGPEFLTYFQNEAQLDKSGLPSDRFFAERPEGSVSTLKIQRTQQEDSAVYLCASSLGWQFLNQPQHFGDGTRLSIL.

V gene TRBV11-2 combines with J gene TRBJ2-7; TRBD1 is a possible D gene (5 bases). Germline lookup yields CDR1 SGHAT and CDR2 FQNNGV. The CDR3 extends over 14 amino acids. V was shortened by 6 bases and J by 0 bases, with 12 bases between the two germline ends. CDR3 nucleotide sequence: TGTGCCAGCAGAGGGGCGCTTGACTCCTACGAGCAGTACTTC. As protein: CASRGALDSYEQYF.

This clone was seen once. It may be a read error: a sequence one base away is much more abundant. Different DNA sequences within this sample yield the same CDR3. This chain connects TRBV12-3 or TRBV12-4 to TRBJ1-5; no reliable D call. V was trimmed by 1 base and J by 3 bases, leaving 4 bases between them. The CDR3 length is 13 residues. The CDR3 bases are TGTGCCAGCAGTTTAGACAACAATCAGCCCCAGCATTTT. Protein: CASSLDNNQPQHF.

This clone has a handful of counts. The chain uses TRBV10-2 and TRBJ2-7; D ambiguous. The CDR3 covers 14 residues. Germline CDR1 is WSHSY and CDR2 is SAAADI. Trimming stripped 7 bases from V and 7 bases from J, with 20 bases between. The CDR3 protein is CASTQTRGNFEQYF. The CDR3 nucleotides read TGCGCCAGCACTCAGACCCGAGGTAACTTTGAGCAGTACTTC.

The CDR3 spells CASSQELASRLYEQYF. In DNA, the CDR3 is TGCGCCAGCAGCCAAGAGCTGGCTAGCAGACTCTACGAGCAGTACTTC. The rearrangement joins TRBV4-1 to TRBJ2-7; the D gene is possibly TRBD2 (5 bases). Germline V gene data show CDR1 as MGHRA and CDR2 as YSYEKL. Trimming removed 0 bases at V and 3 bases at J, with 15 bases between. The CDR3 loop spans 16 amino acids.

The V gene is TRBV6-2 or TRBV6-3, the J gene TRBJ2-7; D tentatively reads TRBD1 or TRBD2 (5 bases each). Germline V gives CDR1 MNHEY, CDR2 SVGEGT. Trimming took off 4 bases at V and 0 bases at J, with 13 bases between the two ends. The CDR3 consists of 15 residues. CDR3 sequence (DNA): TGTGCCAGCAGTTTTGACCGGGACGGCTCCTACGAGCAGTACTTC. Encoded protein: CASSFDRDGSYEQYF.

This clone showed up just once. The chain recombines TRBV4-3 with TRBJ2-1; no clear D gene. The CDR3 loop spans 19 amino acids. From germline, CDR1 is LGHNA and CDR2 YSLEER. Trimming shortened V by 4 bases and J by 5 bases, and 27 bases separated the two germline ends. The CDR3 sequence is CASSPQPPAEHNGNNEQFF. The CDR3 DNA is TGCGCCAGCAGCCCTCAGCCCCCCGCGGAGCACAACGGAAACAATGAGCAGTTCTTC.

This chain joins TRBV5-1 and TRBJ2-5; D may be TRBD1 (7 bases). V lost 4 bases to trimming and J lost 4 bases, with 14 bases between them. CDR1 and CDR2 (germline): SGHRS, YFSETQ. The CDR3 runs to 14 residues. In DNA form, the CDR3 reads TGCGCCAGCAGCAGGGGGCGGGGACCAGAGACCCAGTACTTC. Its protein product is CASSRGRGPETQYF.

The gene calls are TRBV27 and TRBJ1-1; TRBD1 matches at 7 bases. V lost 7 bases to trimming and J lost 5 bases; unmatched junction nucleotides: 10. There are 14 residues in the CDR3. Germline lookup yields CDR1 MNHEY and CDR2 SMNVEV (reference sequence). The CDR3 protein is CASNSQGYKTEAFF. CDR3 nucleotide sequence: TGTGCCAGCAACTCACAGGGGTATAAAACTGAAGCTTTCTTT.

V and J are TRBV13 and TRBJ2-3; 8 bases are shared with TRBD2. From germline, CDR1 is PRHDT and CDR2 FYEKMQ (reference sequence). The CDR3 spans 17 residues. V dropped 5 bases and J dropped 0; count of bases not matched to a gene: 10. DNA for the CDR3: TGTGCCAGCAGCCCTGATACAGCGGGGGCTAGCACAGATACGCAGTATTTT. Translated, it gives CASSPDTAGASTDTQYF.

V usage is TRBV5-1 and J usage is TRBJ2-1; no clear D gene. Germline CDR1 reads SGHRS; CDR2 reads YFSETQ. The CDR3 has 12 residues. Trimming shortened V by 4 bases and J by 9 bases, and 11 bases separated the two germline ends. CDR3 loop: CASSLPNSEQFF. CDR3 in DNA: TGCGCCAGCAGCCTTCCGAATAGTGAGCAGTTCTTC.